The next 21 T cell receptor beta chains were all read from a single sample in a study of cytomegalovirus exposure and HLA in healthy donors. The PCR used 60 Vbeta and 13 Jbeta primers. Generated by immunoSEQ multiplex PCR, the TCRdb table keeps only in-frame clones and is missing some. The sample holds about 160,000 clones, 70% to 90% seen once. The sequenced material came from PBMCs. The receptor set was obtained from a man between 18 and 35 years old in good health and CMV-seropositive.

Written as DNA, the CDR3 is TGTGCCAGCAGTGAAGCCCCGGGACAGAACACTGAAGCTTTCTTT. Its protein product is CASSEAPGQNTEAFF. V and J are TRBV6-1 and TRBJ1-1; weak D call: TRBD1 (6 bases). CDR3 size: 15 residues. V was cut by 0 bases and J by 1 base, with 9 bases left in between. Germline CDR1 MNHNS, CDR2 SASEGT.

The rearrangement joins TRBV7-2 to TRBJ2-7; 10 nucleotides align to TRBD2. The CDR3 is made up of 15 amino acids. Losses at the gene ends were 2 bases for V and 2 bases for J; bases not matched to a gene: 3. Germline V gene sequence: CDR1 SGHTA, CDR2 FQGNSA. Here the CDR3 reads CASSLLAGDAYEQYF. The DNA of the CDR3 is TGTGCCAGCAGCTTACTAGCGGGGGATGCCTACGAGCAGTACTTC.

V gene TRBV4-3 combines with J gene TRBJ2-7, with D possibly being TRBD2 (6 bases). V was cut by 4 bases and J by 2 bases, with 9 bases left in between. Germline CDR1 and CDR2: LGHNA and YSLEER. The CDR3 runs 13 residues. The CDR3 spells CASSPGGAYEQYF. CDR3 in DNA: TGCGCCAGCAGCCCAGGCGGGGCCTACGAGCAGTACTTC.

This rearrangement joins TRBV27 to TRBJ2-7; 7 positions match TRBD1. V lost 3 bases, J lost 2 bases, and 4 bases stayed unmatched. This CDR3 has 14 amino acids. CDR1 is MNHEY and CDR2 is SMNVEV in the germline V gene (reference sequence). In DNA, the CDR3 is TGTGCCAGCAGTTTCCGACAGGGCACCTACGAGCAGTACTTC. It is translated as CASSFRQGTYEQYF.

The chain carries TRBV6-5 and TRBJ2-5, with TRBD2 matching 10 bases. V shed 8 bases and J 2 bases; nucleotides not matched to a gene: 5. The germline gives CDR1 MNHEY, CDR2 SVGAGI. This CDR3 is 14 amino acids long. CDR3 residues: CASYPSGGQETQYF. DNA for the CDR3: TGTGCCAGCTATCCTAGCGGGGGACAAGAGACCCAGTACTTC.

This clone was recorded once. This sequence joins TRBV29-1 and TRBJ2-7; a weak D match, TRBD2 (6 bases). The V gene's germline CDR1 is SQVTM and CDR2 ANQGSEA. The V gene lost 6 bases and the J gene lost 2 bases, with 14 bases spanning the gap. The CDR3 runs to 13 residues. The CDR3 DNA is TGCAGCGTAAGGAGGGGCGGCGCCTACGAGCAGTACTTC. Encoded protein: CSVRRGGAYEQYF.

J is TRBJ2-7 and V is TRBV6-5; D remains ambiguous. The CDR3 extends over 11 amino acids. CDR1 is MNHEY, CDR2 SVGAGI, per germline. V lost 5 bases and J lost 9, with 11 bases in between. The CDR3 sequence: CASSGSRRQYF. For the CDR3, the DNA is TGTGCCAGCAGTGGATCTCGGAGGCAGTACTTC.

The chain has TRBV30 and TRBJ1-1; D may be TRBD1 (5 bases). V shed 0 bases and J shed 6 bases, with 11 bases lying between them. Germline assignment: CDR1 GTSNPN and CDR2 SVGIG (reference sequence). CDR3 length: 13 amino acids. CDR3 sequence reads: CAWSVLRGAEAFF. The CDR3 nucleotides read TGTGCCTGGAGTGTACTTAGGGGCGCTGAAGCTTTCTTT. The full variable domain, completed using reference TRBV30 and TRBJ1-1, is SQTIHQWPATLVQPVGSPLSLECTVEGTSNPNLYWYRQAAGRGLQLLFYSVGIGQISSEVPQNLSASRPQDRQFILSSKKLLLSDSGFYLCAWSVLRGAEAFFGQGTRLTVV.

The J gene is TRBJ2-2, the V gene TRBV11-2, with TRBD2 identical over 7 bases. This CDR3 has 16 residues. The junction had 11 bases not matched to a gene; V was cut back by 3 bases and J by 7 bases. Germline V gene data show CDR1 as SGHAT and CDR2 as FQNNGV. Here the CDR3 DNA reads TGTGCCAGCAGCTTCCTCAGCGGGGCGCGGGGCGGGGAGCTGTTTTTT. This gives the protein CASSFLSGARGGELFF.

The V gene is TRBV2, the J gene TRBJ2-4, with D possibly being TRBD1 (6 bases). Trimming pared 6 bases from V and 7 bases from J, leaving 19 bases between. The CDR3 length is 15 residues. Germline loops: CDR1 SNHLY, CDR2 FYNNEI. For the CDR3, the DNA is TGTGCCAGCAGGGCGGACAGTTCGGGGTCGAACATTCAGTACTTC. Translating it yields CASRADSSGSNIQYF.

This clone was found once. The chain is built from TRBV7-2 and TRBJ2-1; the D gene is possibly TRBD1 (5 bases). Germline lookup yields CDR1 SGHTA and CDR2 FQGNSA. The CDR3 extends over 15 amino acids. Trimming shortened V by 2 bases and J by 5 bases, and 13 bases separated the two germline ends. CDR3 sequence reads: CASSLSWQGHNEQFF. In DNA form, the CDR3 reads TGTGCCAGCAGCTTATCTTGGCAGGGCCACAATGAGCAGTTCTTC.

The J gene is TRBJ2-3, the V gene TRBV9, with D tentatively TRBD1 (5 bases). The V end lost 4 bases, the J end lost 4 bases, and 16 bases lay between the germline ends. Germline loops: CDR1 SGDLS, CDR2 YYNGEE. The CDR3 covers 15 residues. DNA of the CDR3: TGTGCCAGCAGCCCACGTCAGGGTTCTTCAGATACGCAGTATTTT. This sequence encodes CASSPRQGSSDTQYF.

V is TRBV2 and J is TRBJ2-3, with D unclear. Trimming took off 4 bases at V and 0 bases at J, with 5 bases between the two ends. CDR1 and CDR2 (germline): SNHLY, FYNNEI. The length of the CDR3 is 13 residues. The CDR3 nucleotides are TGTGCCAGCAGTGTCAGGAGCACAGATACGCAGTATTTT. This codes for CASSVRSTDTQYF. Together with reference TRBV2 and TRBJ2-3, the CDR3 gives the full variable domain: EPEVTQTPSHQVTQMGQEVILRCVPISNHLYFYWYRQILGQKVEFLVSFYNNEISEKSEIFDDQFSVERPDGSNFTLKIRSTKLEDSAMYFCASSVRSTDTQYFGPGTRLTVL.

This clone was seen a handful of times. The chain couples TRBV5-1 to TRBJ2-1; 10 positions match TRBD2. The CDR3 runs 12 residues. Germline loops: CDR1 SGHRS, CDR2 YFSETQ. V was pared by 2 bases and J by 10 bases, with 0 bases of the junction left unmatched. The CDR3, as DNA: TGCGCCAGCAGCTTAGCGGGGGGGGAGCAGTTCTTC. Translated, it gives CASSLAGGEQFF.

The rearrangement joins TRBV7-3 to TRBJ2-5; the D gene is possibly TRBD1 (6 bases). Trimming left V 5 bases short and J 7 bases short, with 20 bases between. Germline V CDR1 and CDR2: SGHTA, FQGTGA. The CDR3 has 15 amino acids. CDR3 coding DNA: TGTGCCAGCAGCCCCACCCCGGACAGTTTTGGGACCCAGTACTTC. Translated, it gives CASSPTPDSFGTQYF.

The chain carries TRBV4-3 and TRBJ1-2, with a tentative D call TRBD1 (6 bases). The germline V gene encodes CDR1 LGHNA and CDR2 YSLEER. V gave up 3 bases and J gave up 3 bases, with 17 bases separating them. This CDR3 spans 16 amino acids. This CDR3 reads CASSHSDSATYYGYTF. DNA of the CDR3: TGCGCCAGCAGCCACTCGGACAGTGCTACTTACTATGGCTACACCTTC.

This clone appeared once. The chain joins TRBV2 to TRBJ1-1, with unresolved D. V gave up 1 base and J gave up 0 bases, with 3 bases separating them. Looked up from germline, CDR1 is SNHLY and CDR2 is FYNNEI. CDR3 length equals 13 residues. CDR3 DNA sequence: TGTGCCAGCAGTGAAGATATGAACACTGAAGCTTTCTTT. Protein sequence: CASSEDMNTEAFF.

The gene calls are TRBV27 and TRBJ1-2; 9 positions match TRBD1. J lost 8 bases, V lost 6 bases, and 19 bases had no gene match. CDR1 and CDR2 (germline): MNHEY, SMNVEV (reference sequence). The CDR3 covers 17 residues. CDR3 nucleotide sequence: TGTGCCAGCAGGAGTTCAGACAGGGGGGATGTATCAAAGGGCTACACCTTC. Its protein is CASRSSDRGDVSKGYTF.

This rearrangement joins TRBV2 to TRBJ2-3, with 12 positions matching TRBD2. Germline-derived CDR1 and CDR2 are SNHLY and FYNNEI. Trimming removed 7 bases from V and 4 bases from J; junction bases left unmatched: 3. The CDR3 extends over 14 amino acids. The CDR3 protein is CASTLAGGPDTQYF. The CDR3 nucleotides read TGTGCCAGCACTCTAGCGGGGGGGCCAGATACGCAGTATTTT.

In this sample, this clone turned up a few times. The chain employs TRBV7-8 and TRBJ2-1, with D maybe TRBD2 (5 bases). Germline loops: CDR1 SGHVS, CDR2 FQNEAQ. The CDR3 is 16 amino acids. V was clipped by 1 base and J by 2 bases, with 12 bases between them. The CDR3 sequence is CASSLVGPSPYNEQFF. The CDR3 DNA reads as TGTGCCAGCAGCTTAGTTGGGCCTAGCCCCTACAATGAGCAGTTCTTC. Looking up the rest from reference TRBV7-8 and TRBJ2-1 gives the full variable domain: GAGVSQSPRYKVAKRGQDVALRCDPISGHVSLFWYQQALGQGPEFLTYFQNEAQLDKSGLPSDRFFAERPEGSVSTLKIQRTQQEDSAVYLCASSLVGPSPYNEQFFGPGTRLTVL.

The V and J genes are TRBV4-2 and TRBJ2-3, with TRBD2 identical over 10 bases. CDR1 is LGHNA and CDR2 is YNFKEQ in the germline V gene. With 0 bases clipped from V and 5 bases from J, the junction kept 5 bases outside the gene matches. CDR3 size: 16 residues. The CDR3 region has the DNA TGTGCCAGCAGCCAAGATTTGGCTAGCGGGGGAGATACGCAGTATTTT. Its protein product is CASSQDLASGGDTQYF.